This T cell receptor beta chain was observed in a study of shared clonotypes between healthy human individuals. This CDR3 is built from 15 residues. Between the trimmed V and J ends, which lost 0 bases and 0 bases, there was a span of 10 bases. Germline-derived CDR1 and CDR2 are SGHKS and YYEKEE (reference sequence). Study-wide findings and caveats: The researchers took only blood, and tissue repertoires probably look different.

Genomic DNA per cell subset filled all wells of several immunoSEQ plates. Repertoires were generated with immunoSEQ multiplex PCR, while TCRdb's copy carries only in-frame clones and drops some. The table has about half a million clones, 70% to 80% seen once. Concerning this clone: Its antigen is currently unknown.

V is TRBV5-5 and J is TRBJ2-7; D unresolved. Sequenced material: PBMCs. The TCR originated in a woman aged 40 to 50 in good health. Some clones in this sample may be carry-over from other donors' samples. The CDR3 sequence: CASSLDQAYSYEQYF. The DNA for the CDR3 is TGTGCCAGCAGCTTGGACCAGGCGTACTCCTACGAGCAGTACTTC.